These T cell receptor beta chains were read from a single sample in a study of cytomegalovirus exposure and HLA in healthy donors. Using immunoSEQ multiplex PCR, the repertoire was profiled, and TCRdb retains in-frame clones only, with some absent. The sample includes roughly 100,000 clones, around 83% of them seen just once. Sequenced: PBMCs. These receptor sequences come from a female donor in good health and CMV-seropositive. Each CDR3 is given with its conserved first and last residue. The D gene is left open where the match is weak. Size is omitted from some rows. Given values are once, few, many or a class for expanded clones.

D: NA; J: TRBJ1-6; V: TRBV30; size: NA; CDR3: CAWAGGSYNSPLHF; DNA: TGTGCCTGGGCCGGGGGCTCCTATAATTCACCCCTCCACTTT
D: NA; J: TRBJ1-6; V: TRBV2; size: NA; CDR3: CASSLQNSPLHF; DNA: TGTGCCAGCAGCTTACAGAATTCACCCCTCCACTTT
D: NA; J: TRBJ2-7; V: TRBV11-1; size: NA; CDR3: CASSLRGPYEQYF; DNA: TGTGCCAGCAGCTTGCGGGGCCCCTACGAGCAGTACTTC
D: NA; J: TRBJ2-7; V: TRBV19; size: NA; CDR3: CAGAETPVSEQYF; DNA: TGTGCCGGGGCTGAGACTCCCGTGAGCGAGCAGTACTTC
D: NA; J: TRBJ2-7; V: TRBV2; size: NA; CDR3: CASSVGREQYF; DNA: TGTGCCAGCAGCGTGGGGCGGGAGCAGTACTTC
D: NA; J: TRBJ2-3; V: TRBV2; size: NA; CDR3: CASYARDTQYF; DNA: TGTGCCAGTTACGCGCGCGATACGCAGTATTTT
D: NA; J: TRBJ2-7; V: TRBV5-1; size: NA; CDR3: CASSTGTGFEQYF; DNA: TGCGCCAGCAGCACAGGAACAGGGTTCGAGCAGTACTTC
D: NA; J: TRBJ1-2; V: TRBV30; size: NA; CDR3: CAWSKRGGGYGYTF; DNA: TGTGCCTGGAGTAAACGCGGGGGAGGCTATGGCTACACCTTC
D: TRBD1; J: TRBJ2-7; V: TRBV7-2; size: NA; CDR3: CASSLAHRGGEQYF; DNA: TGTGCCAGCAGCTTGGCCCACAGGGGCGGCGAGCAGTACTTC
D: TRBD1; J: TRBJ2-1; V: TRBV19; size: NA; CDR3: CASSIGQGLDEQFF; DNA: TGTGCCAGTAGTATAGGACAGGGGTTGGATGAGCAGTTCTTC
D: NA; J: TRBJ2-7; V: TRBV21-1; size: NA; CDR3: CANPEGGYEQYF; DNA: TGTGCCAACCCGGAAGGCGGCTACGAGCAGTACTTC
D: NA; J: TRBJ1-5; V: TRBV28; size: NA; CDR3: CASSPHRRLLNQPQHF; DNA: TGTGCCAGCAGCCCTCATCGACGACTTTTAAATCAGCCCCAGCATTTT
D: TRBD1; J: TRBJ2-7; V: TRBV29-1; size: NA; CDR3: CSVGGGDRDYEQYF; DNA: TGCAGCGTGGGAGGTGGGGACAGGGACTACGAGCAGTACTTC
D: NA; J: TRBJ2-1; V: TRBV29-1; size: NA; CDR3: CSVGYAARAETNEQFF; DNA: TGCAGCGTTGGTTACGCCGCGAGGGCCGAAACCAATGAGCAGTTCTTC
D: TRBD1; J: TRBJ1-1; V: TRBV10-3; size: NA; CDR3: CAISGTGGGSEAFF; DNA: TGTGCCATCAGTGGAACAGGGGGGGGCTCTGAAGCTTTCTTT
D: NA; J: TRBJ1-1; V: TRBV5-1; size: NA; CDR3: CASSLKTASEAFF; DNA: TGCGCCAGCAGCTTGAAGACAGCCTCAGAAGCTTTCTTT
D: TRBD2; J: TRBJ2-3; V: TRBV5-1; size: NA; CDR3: CASSFGGGSTDTQYF; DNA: TGCGCCAGCAGCTTTGGGGGAGGGTCTACAGATACGCAGTATTTT
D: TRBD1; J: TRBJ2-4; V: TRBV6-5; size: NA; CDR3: CASSPWDRKNIQYF; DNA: TGTGCCAGCAGTCCGTGGGACAGGAAAAACATTCAGTACTTC
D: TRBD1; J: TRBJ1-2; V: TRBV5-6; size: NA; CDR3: CASSIRGRNGYTF; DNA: TGTGCCAGCAGCATCAGGGGGCGCAATGGCTACACCTTC
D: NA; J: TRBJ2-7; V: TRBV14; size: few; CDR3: CASSQGGWEERYEQYF; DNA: TGTGCCAGCAGCCAAGGCGGATGGGAGGAAAGATACGAGCAGTACTTC
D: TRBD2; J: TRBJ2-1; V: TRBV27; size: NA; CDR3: CASSYRLAGVCEQFF; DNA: TGTGCCAGCAGTTACAGACTAGCGGGAGTCTGTGAGCAGTTCTTC
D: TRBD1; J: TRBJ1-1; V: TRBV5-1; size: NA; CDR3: CASSLMTGENTEAFF; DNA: TGCGCCAGCAGCTTGATGACAGGGGAGAACACTGAAGCTTTCTTT
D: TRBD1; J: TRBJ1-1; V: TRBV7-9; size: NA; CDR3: CASSLARGRAEAFF; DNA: TGTGCCAGCAGCTTAGCCAGGGGGCGCGCTGAAGCTTTCTTT
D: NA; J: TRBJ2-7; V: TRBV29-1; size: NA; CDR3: CSVEETRTSYEQYF; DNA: TGCAGCGTTGAAGAAACACGTACCTCCTACGAGCAGTACTTC